This TCR beta chain was obtained from a study of blood T cell repertoires in COVID-19. For the study at large: From the United States, Italy and Spain came samples of acute and convalescent COVID-19.

Per the original methods: For nucleated cells, counts were estimated from reference gene primer amplification. The protocol was immunoSEQ multiplex PCR, while the TCRdb copy is restricted to in-frame clones and leaves out a portion. V, J and clone size are taken as reported in that table, and D and trimming were inferred from the DNA itself. The sample records 25,000 to 30,000 clones, approximately 80% being singletons. Germline loops: CDR1 DFQATT, CDR2 SNEGSKA (reference sequence). Trimming removed 3 bases at V and 6 bases at J, with 14 bases between. The CDR3 is made up of 13 amino acids. The source of this sequence is a man at least 80 years old with active or convalescent COVID-19. The V call is TRBV20-1, the J call TRBJ1-1, with D unclear. The material sequenced was peripheral blood. CDR3 nucleotides: TGCAGTGCTAGTAACGGTGATAGCCCTGAAGCTTTCTTT. Translated, it gives CSASNGDSPEAFF.